The subject of this entry is one T cell receptor (beta chain). Its antigen remains unidentified. CD45RO/CCR7/CD25/CD127/CD95/CD27 sorting isolated CD4+ naive, central memory, regulatory and stem cell-like memory cells. This record belongs to a study of beta chain features in type 1 diabetes. Broader study findings: In every one of the four CD4+ subsets, TCRB CDR3s were moderately but significantly shorter in Type 1 diabetes patients. A definitive answer on HLA type influencing TCRB rearrangement was not reached here.

The entirety of the isolated RNA underwent reverse transcription, so expressed TCRB transcripts were sequenced. The table came from immunoSEQ multiplex PCR; TCRdb's copy has only in-frame clones and leaves some out. The table has 200,000 to 300,000 clones, 20% seen once. Germline CDR1 SGDLS, CDR2 YYNGEE. The CDR3 sequence is 16 residues long. V dropped 0 bases and J dropped 6; count of bases not matched to a gene: 9. The receptor was isolated from a woman aged 40 to 50 with type 1 diabetes. V usage is TRBV9 and J usage is TRBJ2-3, with TRBD1 matching over 8 bases. The sample consisted of naive CD4+ T cells from blood. The CDR3 DNA reads TGTGCCAGCAGCGTAGGGGGACAGGTCGGTCCCGATACGCAGTATTTT. Its protein is CASSVGGQVGPDTQYF. Drawing the rest from reference TRBV9 and TRBJ2-3, the complete variable domain is DSGVTQTPKHLITATGQRVTLRCSPRSGDLSVYWYQQSLDQGLQFLIQYYNGEERAKGNILERFSAQQFPDLHSELNLSSLELGDSALYFCASSVGGQVGPDTQYFGPGTRLTVL.